Each of the 30 T cell receptor beta chains below was sequenced from the same sample in a study of beta chain features in type 1 diabetes. Expressed TCRB transcripts were sequenced, since all the RNA that had been isolated was reverse transcribed. Libraries were prepared by immunoSEQ multiplex PCR; TCRdb keeps only in-frame clonotypes and omits some of them. Altogether around 450,000 clones are present, more than 9.5% being singletons, with the ten largest covering roughly 0.046%. Sequenced material: naive CD4+ T cells from blood. The receptor source for this set is a woman between 18 and 30 years old in good health.

This clone was seen more than once but under ten times. The chain combines TRBV7-9 with TRBJ2-5; 9 bases match TRBD2. Germline loops: CDR1 SEHNR, CDR2 FQNEAQ (reference sequence). V shed 3 bases, J shed 5 bases, and the junction held 7 bases outside the gene matches. This CDR3 has 15 amino acids. CDR3: CASSFPAGGKETQYF. The CDR3 DNA reads TGTGCCAGCAGCTTCCCCGCGGGAGGGAAGGAGACCCAGTACTTC. Looking up the rest from reference TRBV7-9 and TRBJ2-5 gives the full variable domain: DTGVSQNPRHKITKRGQNVTFRCDPISEHNRLYWYRQTLGQGPEFLTYFQNEAQLEKSRLLSDRFSAERPKGSFSTLEIQRTEQGDSAMYLCASSFPAGGKETQYFGPGTRLLVL.

The chain recombines TRBV11-3 with TRBJ1-4; D unresolved. The CDR3 has 12 amino acids. V was pared by 5 bases and J by 7 bases, with 8 bases between. Per the germline V gene, CDR1 is SGHNT and CDR2 is YENEEA. CDR3 in amino acids: CASSPDGEKLFF. The CDR3 nucleotides are TGTGCCAGCAGCCCGGACGGTGAAAAACTGTTTTTT.

The chain uses TRBV14 and TRBJ2-4, with TRBD1 identical over 8 bases. This CDR3 region has 15 residues. CDR1 and CDR2 from the germline V gene are SGHDN and FVKESK. V shed 4 bases, J shed 3 bases, and the junction held 5 bases outside the gene matches. The CDR3, as DNA: TGTGCCAGCAGCCCCCGGGACAGGTACAAAAACATTCAGTACTTC. Amino acids: CASSPRDRYKNIQYF.

The sample holds a few counts of this clone. V and J are TRBV4-2 and TRBJ1-2, with TRBD1 identical over 7 bases. The V and J ends lost 2 bases and 5 bases, in that order; junction bases with no gene match: 5. Germline V lookup: CDR1 LGHNA, CDR2 YNFKEQ. The CDR3 loop spans 14 amino acids. DNA of the CDR3: TGTGCCAGCAGCCAACCGGGACAGCCATATGGCTACACCTTC. Translating gives CASSQPGQPYGYTF.

This clone was observed a handful of times. CDR3 DNA sequence: TGTGCCAGCAGAAGGAGACAGGGGCCAATCTATGGCTACACCTTC. This translates into CASRRRQGPIYGYTF. The chain joins TRBV6-5 to TRBJ1-2; 8 bases map to TRBD1. Germline CDR1 is MNHEY and CDR2 is SVGAGI. CDR3 length: 15 residues. With V trimmed by 6 bases and J by 4 bases, 10 bases remained unmatched.

The chain couples TRBV7-2 to TRBJ2-1; the match to TRBD1 covers 8 bases. Germline V gene data show CDR1 as SGHTA and CDR2 as FQGNSA. The CDR3 has 14 residues. J was trimmed by 8 bases and V by 0 bases; bases with no gene match: 3. The CDR3 spells CASSLATGADEQFF. The CDR3 bases are TGTGCCAGCAGCTTAGCGACAGGGGCGGATGAGCAGTTCTTC.

This clone showed up just a few times. This chain connects TRBV30 to TRBJ1-1; D is uncertain. The CDR3 runs to 11 residues. Per germline, CDR1 GTSNPN and CDR2 SVGIG (reference sequence). V shed 8 bases and J shed 1 base, with 8 bases lying between them. CDR3 DNA sequence: TGTGCCCACAATAAGAACACTGAAGCTTTCTTT. It is translated as CAHNKNTEAFF.

The chain joins TRBV29-1 to TRBJ2-7, with TRBD1 identical over 9 bases. From germline, CDR1 is SQVTM and CDR2 ANQGSEA. CDR3 length: 14 residues. With V trimmed by 5 bases and J by 3 bases, 8 bases remained unmatched. CDR3 sequence: CSVKIRDRVYEQYV. The CDR3 DNA reads TGCAGCGTTAAAATCCGGGACAGGGTCTACGAGCAGTACGTC.

This clone was observed a handful of times. The CDR3 is CASSLLRTEAFF. The CDR3 nucleotides are TGTGCCAGCAGCCTTTTGAGGACTGAAGCTTTCTTT. The rearrangement joins TRBV2 to TRBJ1-1; D gene ambiguous. Germline V gene lookup returns CDR1 SNHLY and CDR2 FYNNEI. V lost 6 bases and J 5 bases, leaving 10 bases between the germline ends. There are 12 residues in the CDR3. Looking up the rest from reference TRBV2 and TRBJ1-1 gives the full variable domain: EPEVTQTPSHQVTQMGQEVILRCVPISNHLYFYWYRQILGQKVEFLVSFYNNEISEKSEIFDDQFSVERPDGSNFTLKIRSTKLEDSAMYFCASSLLRTEAFFGQGTRLTVV.

The rearrangement uses TRBV2 and TRBJ2-5; D not resolved. The V gene's germline CDR1 is SNHLY and CDR2 FYNNEI. V dropped 7 bases and J dropped 1 base, with 4 bases sitting between them. CDR3 size: 11 residues. In nucleotides, the CDR3 is TGTGCCAGCACCGGCCAAGAGACCCAGTACTTC. It yields the protein CASTGQETQYF.

This clone was counted only a few times. The V gene is TRBV21-1, the J gene TRBJ2-1. TRBV21-1 counts as a pseudogene. CDR3 length: 18 residues. The CDR3, as DNA: TGTGCCAGCAGCAAACCGAAGGTGGTGGGCCCTAGGCACAATGAGCAGTTCTTC. Its protein product is CASSKPKVVGPRHNEQFF.

This clone came up a few times. The chain links TRBV28 to TRBJ1-1, with D uncertain. CDR3 length equals 13 residues. Trimming cost V 4 bases and J 6 bases, with 12 bases left between them. Looked up from germline, CDR1 is MDHEN and CDR2 is SYDVKM. This CDR3 reads CASSSNGNPEAFF. In DNA, the CDR3 is TGTGCCAGCAGTTCAAACGGTAACCCTGAAGCTTTCTTT.

The chain carries TRBV7-2 and TRBJ2-5; D remains ambiguous. Germline values: CDR1 SGHTA, CDR2 FQGNSA. The CDR3 covers 14 residues. V was clipped by 1 base and J by 0 bases, with 6 bases between them. In DNA form, the CDR3 reads TGTGCCAGCAGCTTAGTCCAAGACCAAGAGACCCAGTACTTC. Translating it yields CASSLVQDQETQYF.

This clone appeared a few times. The chain combines TRBV10-3 with TRBJ2-1, with 14 bases that match TRBD2. This CDR3 contains 18 residues. Losses at the gene ends were 3 bases for V and 2 bases for J; bases not matched to a gene: 6. Looked up from germline, CDR1 is ENHRY and CDR2 is SYGVKD. The CDR3 region is CAISDTGTSGRTYNEQFF. The CDR3 coding sequence is TGTGCCATCAGTGATACCGGGACTAGCGGGAGAACCTACAATGAGCAGTTCTTC.

The chain has TRBV4-3 and TRBJ2-1; D gene ambiguous. Germline loops: CDR1 LGHNA, CDR2 YSLEER. The CDR3 consists of 13 residues. V lost 1 base and J 10 bases, leaving 11 bases between the germline ends. For the CDR3, the DNA is TGCGCCAGCAGCCAAGGCGACTTGAGGGAGCAGTTCTTC. Residues: CASSQGDLREQFF.

This clone was recorded a few times. V usage is TRBV5-4 and J usage is TRBJ2-1; 11 bases align to TRBD2. From germline, CDR1 is SGHNT and CDR2 YYREEE (reference sequence). The V segment lost 4 bases and the J segment 4 bases; nucleotides outside the gene matches: 4. The CDR3 has 15 amino acids. The DNA for the CDR3 is TGTGCCAGCAGCCCTAGACTAGCGGGGTACAATGAGCAGTTCTTC. Protein: CASSPRLAGYNEQFF.

This clone turned up a few times. This chain uses TRBV4-1 with TRBJ1-4, with D hard to call. The germline CDR1 and CDR2 sequences are MGHRA and YSYEKL. CDR3 size: 14 residues. The V gene lost 3 bases and the J gene lost 0 bases, with 5 bases spanning the gap. The chain's CDR3 is CASSQYTTNEKLFF. For the CDR3, the DNA is TGCGCCAGCAGCCAGTATACAACTAATGAAAAACTGTTTTTT.

The chain carries TRBV28 and TRBJ2-2; D gene uncertain. Germline CDR1 and CDR2: MDHEN and SYDVKM. V lost 3 bases and J lost 2, with 7 bases in between. This CDR3 region has 14 residues. The CDR3 DNA reads TGTGCCAGCAGTTTGACACTTAACACCGGGGAGCTGTTTTTT. As protein: CASSLTLNTGELFF.

The J gene is TRBJ2-1, the V gene TRBV4-1; 7 bases agree with TRBD1. The CDR3 totals 17 residues. With 3 bases clipped from V and 16 bases from J, the junction kept 24 bases outside the gene matches. Germline CDR1 reads MGHRA; CDR2 reads YSYEKL. The CDR3: CASSHGRPLRDSDGSFF. In DNA form, the CDR3 reads TGCGCCAGCAGCCATGGTAGACCCCTCCGGGACAGTGATGGGTCCTTCTTC.

There are a few counts of this clone. The V call is TRBV2, the J call TRBJ2-7; D may be TRBD1 (6 bases). Trimming cost V 2 bases and J 7 bases, with 6 bases left between them. The CDR3 extends over 11 amino acids. The germline CDR1 and CDR2 sequences are SNHLY and FYNNEI. The CDR3 coding sequence is TGTGCCAGCAGTGAAAGGGGGGAGCAGTACTTC. As protein: CASSERGEQYF.

Ten or more counts support this clone. V and J are TRBV30 and TRBJ2-7; D possibly corresponds to TRBD2 (6 bases). Trimming pared 0 bases from V and 2 bases from J, leaving 14 bases between. The germline gives CDR1 GTSNPN, CDR2 SVGIG (reference sequence). This CDR3 comprises 15 residues. CDR3 region: CAWSVPAGAAYEQYF. The CDR3 DNA reads TGTGCCTGGAGTGTACCAGCGGGCGCGGCCTACGAGCAGTACTTC.

There are a few counts of this clone. V and J are TRBV29-1 and TRBJ2-7; D not certain. This CDR3 has 13 amino acids. Germline V gene data show CDR1 as SQVTM and CDR2 as ANQGSEA. Trimming took off 0 bases at V and 3 bases at J, with 9 bases between the two ends. CDR3 sequence: CSVEDRSDYEQYF. The CDR3 coding sequence is TGCAGCGTTGAAGATAGGAGTGACTACGAGCAGTACTTC.

The table lists this clone with a few counts. V gene TRBV7-3 combines with J gene TRBJ2-3, with D maybe TRBD2 (6 bases). Germline assignment: CDR1 SGHTA and CDR2 FQGTGA. This CDR3 spans 16 amino acids. The V gene lost 2 bases and the J gene lost 4 bases, with 16 bases spanning the gap. The CDR3 DNA is TGTGCCAGCAGCTTAGGGCGGCGGGGAGGATCAGATACGCAGTATTTT. Its protein is CASSLGRRGGSDTQYF.

This clone appeared a few times. The chain couples TRBV10-3 to TRBJ1-1; weak D call: TRBD1 (5 bases). Trimming cost V 10 bases and J 1 base, with 19 bases left between them. Germline CDR1 is ENHRY and CDR2 is SYGVKD. The CDR3 is 15 amino acids. The DNA of the CDR3 is TGTGCCACGGGGACCCCAGGGTGGGCGAACACTGAAGCTTTCTTT. Translated, it gives CATGTPGWANTEAFF.

The rearrangement joins TRBV27 to TRBJ2-3; no clear D. This CDR3 is built from 16 residues. V was shortened by 4 bases and J by 1 base, with 15 bases between the two germline ends. CDR1 and CDR2 (germline): MNHEY, SMNVEV (reference sequence). CDR3 in amino acids: CASSSLASSGTDTQYF. For the CDR3, the DNA is TGTGCCAGCAGTTCGTTAGCTTCGAGTGGCACAGATACGCAGTATTTT.

This clone was seen only a few times. The rearrangement uses TRBV29-1 and TRBJ2-3; D remains ambiguous. The ends were cut back, 5 bases at V and 5 bases at J, with 8 bases in the middle. The V gene's germline CDR1 is SQVTM and CDR2 ANQGSEA. There are 11 residues in the CDR3. CDR3 region: CSVIGIDTQYF. In nucleotides, the CDR3 is TGCAGCGTTATAGGGATAGATACGCAGTATTTT.

This clone appeared a few times. CDR3 nucleotides: TGCAGCGTTGAAGAATCCCCGAACACTGAAGCTTTCTTT. Its protein is CSVEESPNTEAFF. The chain uses TRBV29-1 and TRBJ1-1; D gene ambiguous. Looked up from germline, CDR1 is SQVTM and CDR2 is ANQGSEA. The CDR3 is 13 amino acids. The ends were cut back, 0 bases at V and 1 base at J, with 6 bases in the middle.

Only a few counts were recorded for this clone. The chain is built from TRBV27 and TRBJ2-3, with D possibly TRBD2 on 7 matching bases. Trimming removed 6 bases from V and 4 bases from J, with 17 bases in between. This CDR3 has 15 amino acids. Germline V gene sequence: CDR1 MNHEY, CDR2 SMNVEV (reference sequence). CDR3 sequence reads: CASRATRGAADTQYF. The CDR3, as DNA: TGTGCCAGCAGGGCGACCCGGGGGGCCGCAGATACGCAGTATTTT.

This clone turned up a few times. The chain links TRBV7-2 to TRBJ2-7; the D is unclear. The CDR3 loop spans 14 amino acids. The V gene's germline CDR1 is SGHTA and CDR2 FQGNSA. V lost 2 bases, J lost 3 bases, and 11 bases lay in between. The CDR3 DNA reads TGTGCCAGCAGCTTACGAATAGCCAACTACGAGCAGTACTTC. The encoded protein is CASSLRIANYEQYF.

This clone turned up a few times. This chain links TRBV9 with TRBJ1-4, with unresolved D. V was trimmed by 6 bases and J by 5 bases, leaving 11 bases between them. CDR1 and CDR2 (germline): SGDLS, YYNGEE. The CDR3 is made up of 13 amino acids. Written as DNA, the CDR3 is TGTGCCAGCACCACCGGGGTGAATGAAAAACTGTTTTTT. Translating gives CASTTGVNEKLFF.